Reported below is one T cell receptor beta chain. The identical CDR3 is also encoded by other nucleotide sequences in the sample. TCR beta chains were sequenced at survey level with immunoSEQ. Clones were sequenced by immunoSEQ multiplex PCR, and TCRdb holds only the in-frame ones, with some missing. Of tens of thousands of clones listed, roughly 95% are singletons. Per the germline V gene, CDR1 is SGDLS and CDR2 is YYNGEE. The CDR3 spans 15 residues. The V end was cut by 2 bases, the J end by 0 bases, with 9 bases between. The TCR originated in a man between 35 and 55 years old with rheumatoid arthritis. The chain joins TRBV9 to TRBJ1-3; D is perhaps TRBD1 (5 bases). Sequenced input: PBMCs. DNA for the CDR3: TGTGCCAGCAGCGTGGGGGGAGACTCTGGAAACACCATATATTTT. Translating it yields CASSVGGDSGNTIYF.